This T cell receptor (beta chain) derives from a study of shared clonotypes between healthy human individuals. Across the whole study: Donor composition was a couple of women and a few men, aged 18 to 49.

This clone was seen a single time. No antigen is known for it. Here immunoSEQ multiplex PCR was the method, and the copy in TCRdb shows in-frame clones only, minus some. Here the sample spans some 1,100,000 clones, 75% to 80% being singletons. Study observations and caveats: Memory subsets had estimated richness that was generally smaller than that of naive subsets.

The sample consisted of memory CD4+ T cells from PBMCs. Subset here: CD45RA-negative fraction. The clonotype was recovered from a man aged 18-30 years in good health. Some clones in this sample may be carry-over from other donors' samples.

CDR3 sequence: CASSLWGLGTDSYEQYF. The CDR3 DNA reads TGCGCCAGCAGCTTGTGGGGTCTGGGGACAGACTCCTACGAGCAGTACTTC. This chain connects TRBV5-1 to TRBJ2-7; 7 bases align to TRBD1. The V segment lost 1 base and the J segment 0 bases; nucleotides outside the gene matches: 10. Germline V gene data show CDR1 as SGHRS and CDR2 as YFSETQ. The CDR3 is made up of 17 amino acids.